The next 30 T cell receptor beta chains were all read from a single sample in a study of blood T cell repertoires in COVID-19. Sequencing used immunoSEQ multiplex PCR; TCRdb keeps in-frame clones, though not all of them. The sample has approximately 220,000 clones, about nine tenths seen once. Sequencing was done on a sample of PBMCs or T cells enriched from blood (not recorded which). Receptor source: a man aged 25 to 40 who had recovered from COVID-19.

The CDR3, as DNA: TGCGCCAGCAGCCAAGATCTCGGGACAGGGATTAGCACAGATACGCAGTATTTT. Its translation is CASSQDLGTGISTDTQYF. The chain has TRBV4-1 and TRBJ2-3, with 9 positions matching TRBD1. The CDR3 sequence is 18 residues long. Losses at the gene ends were 0 bases for V and 0 bases for J; bases not matched to a gene: 7. CDR1 is MGHRA and CDR2 is YSYEKL in the germline V gene.

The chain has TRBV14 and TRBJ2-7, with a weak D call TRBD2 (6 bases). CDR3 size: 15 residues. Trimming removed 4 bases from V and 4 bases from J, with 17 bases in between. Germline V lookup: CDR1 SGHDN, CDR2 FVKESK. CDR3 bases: TGTGCCAGCAGCCCGACTAGAGGCCCTATATACGAGCAGTACTTC. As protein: CASSPTRGPIYEQYF.

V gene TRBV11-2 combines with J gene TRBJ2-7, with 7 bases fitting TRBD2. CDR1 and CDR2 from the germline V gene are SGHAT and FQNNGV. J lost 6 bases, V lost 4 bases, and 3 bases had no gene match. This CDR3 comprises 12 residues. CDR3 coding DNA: TGTGCCAGCAGCTCTACTAGCGTCGAGCAGTACTTC. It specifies CASSSTSVEQYF.

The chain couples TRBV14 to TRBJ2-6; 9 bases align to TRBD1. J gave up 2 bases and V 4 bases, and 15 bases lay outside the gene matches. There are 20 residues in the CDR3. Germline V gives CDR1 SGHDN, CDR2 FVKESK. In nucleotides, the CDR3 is TGTGCCAGCAGCCGCGCAACTTACAGGGGGCGCTACCCTGGGGCCAACGTCCTGACTTTC. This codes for CASSRATYRGRYPGANVLTF.

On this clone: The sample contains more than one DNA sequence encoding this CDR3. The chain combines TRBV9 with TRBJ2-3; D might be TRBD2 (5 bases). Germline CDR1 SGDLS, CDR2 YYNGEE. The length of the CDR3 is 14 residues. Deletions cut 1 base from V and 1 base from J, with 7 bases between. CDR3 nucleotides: TGTGCCAGCAGCGTAAGCGGCCGCACAGATACGCAGTATTTT. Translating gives CASSVSGRTDTQYF.

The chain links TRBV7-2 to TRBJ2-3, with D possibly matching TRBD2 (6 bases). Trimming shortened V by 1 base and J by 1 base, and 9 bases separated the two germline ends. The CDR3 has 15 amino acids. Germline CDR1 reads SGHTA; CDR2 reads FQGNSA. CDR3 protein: CASSLGRGGTDTQYF. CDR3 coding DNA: TGTGCCAGCAGCTTAGGGCGGGGAGGCACAGATACGCAGTATTTT. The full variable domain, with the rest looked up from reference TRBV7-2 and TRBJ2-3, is GAGVSQSPSNKVTEKGKDVELRCDPISGHTALYWYRQSLGQGLEFLIYFQGNSAPDKSGLPSDRFSAERTGGSVSTLTIQRTQQEDSAVYLCASSLGRGGTDTQYFGPGTRLTVL.

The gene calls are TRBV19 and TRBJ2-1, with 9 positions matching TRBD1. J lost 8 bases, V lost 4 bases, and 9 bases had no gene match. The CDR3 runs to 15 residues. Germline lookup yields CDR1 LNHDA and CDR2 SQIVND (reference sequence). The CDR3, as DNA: TGTGCCAGTAGTAACCGGGACAGGGCGAGCGATGAGCAGTTCTTC. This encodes CASSNRDRASDEQFF. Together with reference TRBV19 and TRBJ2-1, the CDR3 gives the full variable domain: DGGITQSPKYLFRKEGQNVTLSCEQNLNHDAMYWYRQDPGQGLRLIYYSQIVNDFQKGDIAEGYSVSREKKESFPLTVTSAQKNPTAFYLCASSNRDRASDEQFFGPGTRLTVL.

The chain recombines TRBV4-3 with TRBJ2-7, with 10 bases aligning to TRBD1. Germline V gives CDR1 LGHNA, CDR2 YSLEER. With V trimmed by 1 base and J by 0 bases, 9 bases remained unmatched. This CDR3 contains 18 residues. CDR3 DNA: TGCGCCAGCAGCCAAGGGGGAGCGGGACAGGGGCTCTCCTACGAGCAGTACTTC. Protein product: CASSQGGAGQGLSYEQYF.

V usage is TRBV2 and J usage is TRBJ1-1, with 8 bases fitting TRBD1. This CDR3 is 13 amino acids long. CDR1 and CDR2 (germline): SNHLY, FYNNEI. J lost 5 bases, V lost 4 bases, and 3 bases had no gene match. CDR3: CASSGYRGTEAFF. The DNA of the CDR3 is TGTGCCAGCAGTGGATACAGGGGGACTGAAGCTTTCTTT.

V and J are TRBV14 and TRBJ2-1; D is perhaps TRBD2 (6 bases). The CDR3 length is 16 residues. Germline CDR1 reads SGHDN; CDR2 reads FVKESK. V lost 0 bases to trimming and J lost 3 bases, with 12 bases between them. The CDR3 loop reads CASSQDRGNGYNEQFF. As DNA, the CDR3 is TGTGCCAGCAGCCAAGATCGGGGGAATGGCTACAATGAGCAGTTCTTC.

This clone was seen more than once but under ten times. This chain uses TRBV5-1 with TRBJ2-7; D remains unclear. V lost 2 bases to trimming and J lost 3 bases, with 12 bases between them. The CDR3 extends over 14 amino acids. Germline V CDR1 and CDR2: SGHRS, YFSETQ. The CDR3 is CASSLSSSNYEQYF. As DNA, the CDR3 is TGCGCCAGCAGCTTAAGTAGCAGTAACTACGAGCAGTACTTC.

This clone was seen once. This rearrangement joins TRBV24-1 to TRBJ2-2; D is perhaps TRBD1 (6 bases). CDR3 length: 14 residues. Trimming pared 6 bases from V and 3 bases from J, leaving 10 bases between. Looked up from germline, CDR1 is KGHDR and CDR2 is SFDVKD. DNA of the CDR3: TGTGCCACCAGTTTGAGACAGGACACCGGGGAGCTGTTTTTT. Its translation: CATSLRQDTGELFF.

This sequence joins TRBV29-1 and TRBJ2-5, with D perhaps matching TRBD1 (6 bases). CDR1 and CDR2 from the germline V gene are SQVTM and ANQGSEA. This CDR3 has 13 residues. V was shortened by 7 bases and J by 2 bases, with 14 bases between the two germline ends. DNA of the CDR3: TGCAGCGGGACAGCGGACTGGCAAGAGACCCAGTACTTC. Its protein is CSGTADWQETQYF.

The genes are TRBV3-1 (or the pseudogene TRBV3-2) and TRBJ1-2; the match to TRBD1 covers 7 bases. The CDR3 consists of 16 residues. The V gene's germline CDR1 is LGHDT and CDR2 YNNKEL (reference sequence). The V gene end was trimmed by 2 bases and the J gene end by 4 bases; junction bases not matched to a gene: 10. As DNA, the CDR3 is TGTGCCAGCAGCCAAAGGTGGGACAGAACATCCTATGGCTACACCTTC. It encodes CASSQRWDRTSYGYTF.

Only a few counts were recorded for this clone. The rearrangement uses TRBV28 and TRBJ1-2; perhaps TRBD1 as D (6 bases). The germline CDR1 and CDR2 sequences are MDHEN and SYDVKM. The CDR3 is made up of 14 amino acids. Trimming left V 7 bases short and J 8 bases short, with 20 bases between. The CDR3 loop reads CASTLRTVIGGYTF. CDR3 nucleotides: TGTGCCAGCACCTTAAGGACAGTCATTGGGGGCTACACCTTC.

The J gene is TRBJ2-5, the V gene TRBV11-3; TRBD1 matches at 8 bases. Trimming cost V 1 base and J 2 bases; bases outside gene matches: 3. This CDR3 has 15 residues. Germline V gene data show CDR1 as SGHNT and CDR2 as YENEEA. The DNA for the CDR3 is TGTGCCAGCAGCTTAGGGACAGGGAGTCAAGAGACCCAGTACTTC. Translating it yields CASSLGTGSQETQYF.

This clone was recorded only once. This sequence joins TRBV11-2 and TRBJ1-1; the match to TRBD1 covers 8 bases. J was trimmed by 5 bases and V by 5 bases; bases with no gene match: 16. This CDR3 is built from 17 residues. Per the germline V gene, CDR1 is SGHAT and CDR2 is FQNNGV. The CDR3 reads CASSPRGRQGSGTEAFF. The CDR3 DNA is TGTGCCAGCAGCCCAAGAGGGAGACAGGGGTCGGGGACTGAAGCTTTCTTT.

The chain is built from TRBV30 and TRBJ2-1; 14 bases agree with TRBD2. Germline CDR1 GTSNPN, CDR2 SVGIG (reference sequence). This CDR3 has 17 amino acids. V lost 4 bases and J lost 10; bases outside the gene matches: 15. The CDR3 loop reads CAWTPGLAGVTAEEQFF. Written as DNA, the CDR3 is TGTGCCTGGACCCCGGGACTAGCGGGAGTGACCGCGGAAGAGCAGTTCTTC.

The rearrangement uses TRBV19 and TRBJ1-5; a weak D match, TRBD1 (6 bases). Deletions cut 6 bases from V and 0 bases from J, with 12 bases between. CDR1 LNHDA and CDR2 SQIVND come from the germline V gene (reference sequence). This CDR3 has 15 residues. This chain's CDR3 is CASRTTGNSNQPQHF. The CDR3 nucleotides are TGTGCCAGTAGGACCACAGGGAATAGCAATCAGCCCCAGCATTTT.

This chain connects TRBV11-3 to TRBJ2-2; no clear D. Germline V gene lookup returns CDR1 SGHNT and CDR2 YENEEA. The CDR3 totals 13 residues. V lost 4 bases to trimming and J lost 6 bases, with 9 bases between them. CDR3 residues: CASSSDEAGELFF. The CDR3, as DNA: TGTGCCAGCAGCTCAGATGAGGCCGGGGAGCTGTTTTTT.

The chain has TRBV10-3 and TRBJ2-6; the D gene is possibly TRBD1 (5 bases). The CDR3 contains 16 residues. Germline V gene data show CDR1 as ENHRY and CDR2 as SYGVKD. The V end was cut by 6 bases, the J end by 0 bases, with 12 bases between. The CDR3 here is CAISDDSRSGANVLTF. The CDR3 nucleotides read TGTGCCATCAGCGATGACAGCCGCTCTGGGGCCAACGTCCTGACTTTC.

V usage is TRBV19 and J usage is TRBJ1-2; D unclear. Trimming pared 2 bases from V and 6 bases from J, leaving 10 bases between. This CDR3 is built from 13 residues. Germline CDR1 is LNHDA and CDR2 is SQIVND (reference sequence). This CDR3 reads CASSIKREDGYTF. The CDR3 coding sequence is TGTGCCAGTAGTATAAAGAGGGAGGATGGCTACACCTTC.

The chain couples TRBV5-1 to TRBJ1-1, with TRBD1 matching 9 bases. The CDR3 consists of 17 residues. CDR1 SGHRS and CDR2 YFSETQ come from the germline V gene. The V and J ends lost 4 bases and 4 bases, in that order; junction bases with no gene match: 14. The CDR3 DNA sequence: TGCGCCAGCAGCGCATACTCCGGGACAGGGAAGGGCACTGAAGCTTTCTTT. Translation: CASSAYSGTGKGTEAFF.

The CDR3 protein is CASNQRASETQYF. CDR3 bases: TGTGCCAGCAACCAGCGAGCTTCGGAGACCCAGTACTTC. The chain couples TRBV3-1 (or the pseudogene TRBV3-2) to TRBJ2-5, with D uncertain. Between the trimmed V and J ends, which lost 7 bases and 5 bases, there was a span of 14 bases. The germline V gene has CDR1 LGHDT and CDR2 YNNKEL (reference sequence). The CDR3 runs to 13 residues.

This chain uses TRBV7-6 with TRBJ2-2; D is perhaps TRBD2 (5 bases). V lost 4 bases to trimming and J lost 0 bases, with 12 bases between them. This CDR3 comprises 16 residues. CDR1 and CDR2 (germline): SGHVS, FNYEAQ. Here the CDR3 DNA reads TGTGCCAGCAGCTCCTCCTCCGGGACGAACACCGGGGAGCTGTTTTTT. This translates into CASSSSSGTNTGELFF.

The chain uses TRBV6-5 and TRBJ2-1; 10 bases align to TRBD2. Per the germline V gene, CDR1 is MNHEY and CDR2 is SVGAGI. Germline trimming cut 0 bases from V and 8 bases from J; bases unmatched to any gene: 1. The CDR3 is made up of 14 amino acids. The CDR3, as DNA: TGTGCCAGCAGTTACTCCCTAGCGGGAGATGAGCAGTTCTTC. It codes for CASSYSLAGDEQFF.

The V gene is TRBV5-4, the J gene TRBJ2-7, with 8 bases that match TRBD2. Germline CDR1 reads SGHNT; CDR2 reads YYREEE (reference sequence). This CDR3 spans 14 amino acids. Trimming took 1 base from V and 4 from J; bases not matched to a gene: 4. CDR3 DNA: TGTGCCAGCAGCTTGCTCGGGAGGGGATACGAGCAGTACTTC. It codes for CASSLLGRGYEQYF.

CDR3 sequence: CASTGTTYGYTF. CDR3 coding DNA: TGTGCCAGCACCGGGACTACCTATGGCTACACCTTC. The V and J genes are TRBV3-1 (or the pseudogene TRBV3-2) and TRBJ1-2; a weak D match, TRBD1 (5 bases). There are 12 residues in the CDR3. Germline lookup yields CDR1 LGHDT and CDR2 YNNKEL (reference sequence). The V and J ends lost 7 bases and 4 bases respectively, with 10 bases between them.

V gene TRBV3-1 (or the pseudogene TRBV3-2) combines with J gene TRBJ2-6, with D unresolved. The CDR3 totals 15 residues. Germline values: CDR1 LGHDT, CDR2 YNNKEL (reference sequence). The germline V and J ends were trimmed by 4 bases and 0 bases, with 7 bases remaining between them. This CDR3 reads CASSPRISGANVLTF. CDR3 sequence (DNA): TGTGCCAGCAGCCCGCGCATCTCTGGGGCCAACGTCCTGACTTTC.

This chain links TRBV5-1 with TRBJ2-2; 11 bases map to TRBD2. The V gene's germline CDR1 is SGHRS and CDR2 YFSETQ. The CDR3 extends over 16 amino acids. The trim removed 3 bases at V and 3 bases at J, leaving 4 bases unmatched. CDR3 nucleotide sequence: TGCGCCAGCAGCTCCAGGACTAGCGGGCACACCGGGGAGCTGTTTTTT. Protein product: CASSSRTSGHTGELFF.